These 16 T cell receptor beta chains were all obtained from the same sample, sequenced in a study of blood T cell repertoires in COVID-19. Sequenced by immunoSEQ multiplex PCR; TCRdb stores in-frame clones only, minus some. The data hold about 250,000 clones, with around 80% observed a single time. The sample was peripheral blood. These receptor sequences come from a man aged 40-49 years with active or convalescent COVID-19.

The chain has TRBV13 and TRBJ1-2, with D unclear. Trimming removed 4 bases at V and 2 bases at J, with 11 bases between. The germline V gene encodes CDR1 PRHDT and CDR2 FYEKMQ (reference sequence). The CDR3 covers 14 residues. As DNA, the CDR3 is TGTGCCAGCAGCTCCGGGAGGTTCAACTATGGCTACACCTTC. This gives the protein CASSSGRFNYGYTF.

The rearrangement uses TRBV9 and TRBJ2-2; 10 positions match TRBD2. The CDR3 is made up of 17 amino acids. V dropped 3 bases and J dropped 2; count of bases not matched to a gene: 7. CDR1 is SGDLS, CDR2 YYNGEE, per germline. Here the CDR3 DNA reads TGTGCCAGCAGCGCCGGGACTAGCGAGGGTAACACCGGGGAGCTGTTTTTT. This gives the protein CASSAGTSEGNTGELFF.

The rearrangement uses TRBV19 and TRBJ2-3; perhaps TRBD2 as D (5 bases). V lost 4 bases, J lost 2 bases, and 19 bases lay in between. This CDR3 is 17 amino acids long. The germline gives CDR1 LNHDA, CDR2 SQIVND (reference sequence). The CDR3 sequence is CASSTARGSPSTDTQYF. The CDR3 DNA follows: TGTGCCAGTAGTACCGCCCGAGGGAGTCCTTCCACAGATACGCAGTATTTT.

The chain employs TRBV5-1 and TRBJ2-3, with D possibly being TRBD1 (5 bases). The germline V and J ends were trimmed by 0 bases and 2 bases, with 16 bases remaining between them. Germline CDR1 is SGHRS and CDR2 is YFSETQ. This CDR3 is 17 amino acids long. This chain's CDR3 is CASSLAFTGSSTDTQYF. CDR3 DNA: TGCGCCAGCAGCTTGGCGTTTACAGGATCCTCCACAGATACGCAGTATTTT.

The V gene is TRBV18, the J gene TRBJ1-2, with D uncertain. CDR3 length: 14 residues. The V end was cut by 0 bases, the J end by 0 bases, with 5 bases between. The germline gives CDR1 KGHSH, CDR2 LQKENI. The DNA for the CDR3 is TGTGCCAGCTCACCACCCTCCGCTAACTATGGCTACACCTTC. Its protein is CASSPPSANYGYTF. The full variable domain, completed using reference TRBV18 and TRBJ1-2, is NAGVMQNPRHLVRRRGQEARLRCSPMKGHSHVYWYRQLPEEGLKFMVYLQKENIIDESGMPKERFSAEFPKEGPSILRIQQVVRGDSAAYFCASSPPSANYGYTFGSGTRLTVV.

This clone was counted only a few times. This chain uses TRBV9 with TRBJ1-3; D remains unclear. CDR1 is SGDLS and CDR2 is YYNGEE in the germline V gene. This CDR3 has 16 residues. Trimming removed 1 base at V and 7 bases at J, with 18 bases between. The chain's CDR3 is CASSVIGPEFWNTIYF. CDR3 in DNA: TGTGCCAGCAGCGTAATTGGTCCCGAGTTTTGGAACACCATATATTTT.

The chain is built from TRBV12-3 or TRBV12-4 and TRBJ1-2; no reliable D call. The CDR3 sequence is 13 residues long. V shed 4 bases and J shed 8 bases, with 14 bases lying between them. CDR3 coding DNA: TGTGCCAGCAGTTCCACAGCCTCGGGAGGCTACACCTTC. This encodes CASSSTASGGYTF.

The CDR3 protein is CASSRKRDSLYGYTF. CDR3 nucleotide sequence: TGTGCCAGCAGCCGCAAACGGGACAGCTTATATGGCTACACCTTC. The rearrangement joins TRBV27 to TRBJ1-2, with TRBD1 matching over 7 bases. Losses at the gene ends were 6 bases for V and 5 bases for J; bases not matched to a gene: 12. This CDR3 is 15 amino acids long. Germline CDR1 reads MNHEY; CDR2 reads SMNVEV (reference sequence).

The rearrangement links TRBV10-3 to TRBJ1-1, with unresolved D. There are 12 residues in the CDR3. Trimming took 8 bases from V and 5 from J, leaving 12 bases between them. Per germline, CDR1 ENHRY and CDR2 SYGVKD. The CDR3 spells CAIRSTGTEAFF. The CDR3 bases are TGTGCCATCCGATCCACGGGGACTGAAGCTTTCTTT.

The chain's CDR3 is CASSPGLANEQFF. The CDR3 region has the DNA TGTGCCAGCTCACCGGGACTAGCTAATGAGCAGTTCTTC. The chain carries TRBV18 and TRBJ2-1; TRBD2 agrees at 9 bases. This CDR3 is built from 13 residues. V lost 3 bases, J lost 7 bases, and 1 base stayed unmatched. Germline V lookup: CDR1 KGHSH, CDR2 LQKENI.

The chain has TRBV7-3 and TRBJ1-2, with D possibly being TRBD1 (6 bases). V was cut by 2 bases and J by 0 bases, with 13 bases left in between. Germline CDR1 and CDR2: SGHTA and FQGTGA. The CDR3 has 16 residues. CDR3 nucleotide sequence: TGTGCCAGCAGCTTATCCGGGACACACGCTAACTATGGCTACACCTTC. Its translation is CASSLSGTHANYGYTF. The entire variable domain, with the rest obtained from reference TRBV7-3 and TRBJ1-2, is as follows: GAGVSQTPSNKVTEKGKYVELRCDPISGHTALYWYRQSLGQGPEFLIYFQGTGAADDSGLPNDRFFAVRPEGSVSTLKIQRTERGDSAVYLCASSLSGTHANYGYTFGSGTRLTVV.

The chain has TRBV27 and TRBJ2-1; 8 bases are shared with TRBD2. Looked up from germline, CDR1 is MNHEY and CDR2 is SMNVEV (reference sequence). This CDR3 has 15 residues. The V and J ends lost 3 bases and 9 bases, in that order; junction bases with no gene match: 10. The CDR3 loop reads CASSFIGLGGGEQFF. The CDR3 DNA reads TGTGCCAGCAGTTTTATCGGACTCGGGGGGGGTGAGCAGTTCTTC.

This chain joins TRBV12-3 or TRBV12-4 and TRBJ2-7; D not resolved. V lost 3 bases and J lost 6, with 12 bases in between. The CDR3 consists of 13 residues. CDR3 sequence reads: CASSLPSHSEQYF. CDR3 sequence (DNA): TGTGCCAGCAGTTTGCCATCCCACAGCGAGCAGTACTTC.

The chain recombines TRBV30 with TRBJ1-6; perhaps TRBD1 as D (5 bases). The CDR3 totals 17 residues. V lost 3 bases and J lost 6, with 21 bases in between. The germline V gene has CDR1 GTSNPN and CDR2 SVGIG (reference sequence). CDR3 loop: CAWSLPVGRTINSPLHF. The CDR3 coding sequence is TGTGCCTGGAGCTTACCCGTGGGGCGGACTATTAATTCACCCCTCCACTTT.

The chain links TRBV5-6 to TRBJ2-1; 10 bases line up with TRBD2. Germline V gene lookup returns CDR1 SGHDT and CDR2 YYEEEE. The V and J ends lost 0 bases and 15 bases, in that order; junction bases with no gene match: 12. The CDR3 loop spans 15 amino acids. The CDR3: CASSLGLAGVRVGFF. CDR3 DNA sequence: TGTGCCAGCAGCTTGGGGCTAGCGGGAGTTCGCGTAGGGTTCTTC.

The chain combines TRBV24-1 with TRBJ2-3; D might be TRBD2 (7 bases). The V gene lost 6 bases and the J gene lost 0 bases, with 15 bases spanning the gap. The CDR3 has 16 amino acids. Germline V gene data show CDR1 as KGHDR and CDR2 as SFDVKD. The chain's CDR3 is CATSQGGGASTDTQYF. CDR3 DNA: TGTGCCACCAGTCAGGGTGGGGGGGCTAGCACAGATACGCAGTATTTT.